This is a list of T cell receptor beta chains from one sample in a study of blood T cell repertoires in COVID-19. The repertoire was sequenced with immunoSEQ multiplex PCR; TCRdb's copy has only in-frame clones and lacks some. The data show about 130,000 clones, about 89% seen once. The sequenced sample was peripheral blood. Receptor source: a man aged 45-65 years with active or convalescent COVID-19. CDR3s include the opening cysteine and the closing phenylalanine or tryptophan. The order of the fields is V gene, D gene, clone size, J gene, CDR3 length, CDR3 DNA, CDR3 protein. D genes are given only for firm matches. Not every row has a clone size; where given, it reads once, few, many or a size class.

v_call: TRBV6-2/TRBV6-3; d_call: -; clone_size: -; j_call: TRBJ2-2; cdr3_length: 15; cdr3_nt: TGTGCCAGCAGTTACGGGCAGGGCGGTCCCGGGGAGCTGTTTTTT; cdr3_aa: CASSYGQGGPGELFF
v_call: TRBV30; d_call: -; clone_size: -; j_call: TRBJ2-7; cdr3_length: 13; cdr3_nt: TGTGCCTGGAGTGCGGGACTTATCTACGAGCAGTACTTC; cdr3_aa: CAWSAGLIYEQYF
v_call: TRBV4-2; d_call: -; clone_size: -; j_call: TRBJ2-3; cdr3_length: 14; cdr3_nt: TGTGCCAGCAGCCAAGCCTCGGCGGGAGATACGCAGTATTTT; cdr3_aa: CASSQASAGDTQYF
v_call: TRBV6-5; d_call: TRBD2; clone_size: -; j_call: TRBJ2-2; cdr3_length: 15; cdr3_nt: TGTGCCAGCAGCTCGGGACTAGCGGACACCGGGGAGCTGTTTTTT; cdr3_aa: CASSSGLADTGELFF
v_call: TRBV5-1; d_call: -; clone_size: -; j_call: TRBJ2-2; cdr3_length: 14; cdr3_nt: TGCGCCAGCAGCTTGGGGCAAGAAACCGGGGAGCTGTTTTTT; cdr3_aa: CASSLGQETGELFF
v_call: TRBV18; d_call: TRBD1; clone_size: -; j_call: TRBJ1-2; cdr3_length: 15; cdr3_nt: TGTGCCAGCTCACCAGGTGGGCAGGGGGCGTATGGCTACACCTTC; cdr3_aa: CASSPGGQGAYGYTF
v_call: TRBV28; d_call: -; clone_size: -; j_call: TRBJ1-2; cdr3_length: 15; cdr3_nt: TGTGCCAGCCGGGCCTCGGGTAGGGGTGGTGATGGCTACACCTTC; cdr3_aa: CASRASGRGGDGYTF
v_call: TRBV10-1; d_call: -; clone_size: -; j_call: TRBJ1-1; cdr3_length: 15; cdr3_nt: TGCGCCAGCAGTGAGACGGGAGCCCAGTTCAAGGAAGCTTTCTTT; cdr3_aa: CASSETGAQFKEAFF
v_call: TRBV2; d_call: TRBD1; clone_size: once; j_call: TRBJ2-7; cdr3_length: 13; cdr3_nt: TGTGCCAGCCTTGGACAGGGAACCTACGAGCAGTACTTC; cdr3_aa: CASLGQGTYEQYF
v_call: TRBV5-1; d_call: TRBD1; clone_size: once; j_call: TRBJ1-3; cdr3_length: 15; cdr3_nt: TGCGCCAGCGCCCTAGGACAGGGAAATGGAAACACCATATATTTT; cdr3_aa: CASALGQGNGNTIYF
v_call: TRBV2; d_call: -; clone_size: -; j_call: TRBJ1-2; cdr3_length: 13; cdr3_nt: TGTGCCAGCAGTGAAGCGGCGGGGGGTGGCTACACCTTC; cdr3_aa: CASSEAAGGGYTF
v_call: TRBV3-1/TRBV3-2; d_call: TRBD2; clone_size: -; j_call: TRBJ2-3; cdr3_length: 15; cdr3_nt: TGTGCCAGCAGCCATAGCGGGGGGGTCACAGATACGCAGTATTTT; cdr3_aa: CASSHSGGVTDTQYF
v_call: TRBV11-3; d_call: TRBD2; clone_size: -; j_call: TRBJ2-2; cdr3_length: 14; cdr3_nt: TGTGCCAGCTCGGGACTAGCCAACACCGGGGAGCTGTTTTTT; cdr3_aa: CASSGLANTGELFF
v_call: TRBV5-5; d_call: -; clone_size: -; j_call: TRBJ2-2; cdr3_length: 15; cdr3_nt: TGTGCCAGCAGCTTGTGGCAGACGAACACCGGGGAGCTGTTTTTT; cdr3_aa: CASSLWQTNTGELFF
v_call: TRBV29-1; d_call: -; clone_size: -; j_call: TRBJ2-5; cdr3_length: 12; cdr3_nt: TGCAGCGTTGACAGGATGGGAGAGACCCAGTACTTC; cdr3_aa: CSVDRMGETQYF
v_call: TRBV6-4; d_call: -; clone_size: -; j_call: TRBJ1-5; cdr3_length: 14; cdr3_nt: TGTGCCAGCAGTGAAACAGGTTTCAATCAGCCCCAGCATTTT; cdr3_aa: CASSETGFNQPQHF
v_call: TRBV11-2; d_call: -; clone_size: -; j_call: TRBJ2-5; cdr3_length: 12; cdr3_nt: TGTGCCAGCAGCCTCTCGAGGGAGACCCAGTACTTC; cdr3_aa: CASSLSRETQYF
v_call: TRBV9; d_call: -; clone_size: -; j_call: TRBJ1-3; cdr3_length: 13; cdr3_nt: TGTGCCAGCAGCCTCCTCTCTGGAAACACCATATATTTT; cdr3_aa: CASSLLSGNTIYF
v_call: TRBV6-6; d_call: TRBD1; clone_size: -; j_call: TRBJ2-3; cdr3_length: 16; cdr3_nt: TGTGCCAGCAGAAGAGGGAGGGACAGGGCGACCGATACGCAGTATTTT; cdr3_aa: CASRRGRDRATDTQYF
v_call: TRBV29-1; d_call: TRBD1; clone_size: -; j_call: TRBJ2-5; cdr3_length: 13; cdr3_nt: TGCAGCGTTAAGGACAGGGACCAAGAGACCCAGTACTTC; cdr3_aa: CSVKDRDQETQYF
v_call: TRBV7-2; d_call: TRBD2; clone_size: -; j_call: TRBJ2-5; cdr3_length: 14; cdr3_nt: TGTGCCAGCAGACAAGCGGGGTCGGGAGAGACCCAGTACTTC; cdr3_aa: CASRQAGSGETQYF
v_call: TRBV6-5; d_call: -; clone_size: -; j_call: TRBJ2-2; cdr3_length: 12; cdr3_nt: TGTGCCAGCTCCTTGGTAGCCGGGGAGCTGTTTTTT; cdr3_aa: CASSLVAGELFF
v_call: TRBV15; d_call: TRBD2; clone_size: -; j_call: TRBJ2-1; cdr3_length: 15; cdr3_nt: TGTGCCACCAGCAGAGAAGGCGGGAGGGCCTATGAGCAGTTCTTC; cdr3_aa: CATSREGGRAYEQFF
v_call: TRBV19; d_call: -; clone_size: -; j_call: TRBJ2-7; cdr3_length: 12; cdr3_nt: TGTGCCAGTAGTACCGGGACTTACGAGCAGTACTTC; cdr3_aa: CASSTGTYEQYF
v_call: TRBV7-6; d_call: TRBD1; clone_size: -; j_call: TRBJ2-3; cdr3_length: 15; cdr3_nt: TGTGCCAGCAGCCGGGGACAGGGGGTTACAGATACGCAGTATTTT; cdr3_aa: CASSRGQGVTDTQYF
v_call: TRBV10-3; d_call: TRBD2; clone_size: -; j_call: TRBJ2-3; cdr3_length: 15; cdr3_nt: TGTGCCATCAGGGGAGGGGATCAGAGGACAGATACGCAGTATTTT; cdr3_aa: CAIRGGDQRTDTQYF
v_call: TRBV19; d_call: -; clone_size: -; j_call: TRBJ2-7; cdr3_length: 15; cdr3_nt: TGTGCCAGTAGTTCTCCGGGACACAACTCCTACGAGCAGTACTTC; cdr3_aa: CASSSPGHNSYEQYF
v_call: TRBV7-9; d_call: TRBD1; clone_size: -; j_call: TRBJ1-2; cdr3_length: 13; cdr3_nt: TGTGCCAGCAGCCAACAGGGGTTGGGTGGCTACACCTTC; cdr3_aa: CASSQQGLGGYTF
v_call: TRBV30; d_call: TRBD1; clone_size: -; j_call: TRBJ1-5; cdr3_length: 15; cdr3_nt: TGTGCCTGGAGCGCGGACAGGGGGAACAATCAGCCCCAGCATTTT; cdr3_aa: CAWSADRGNNQPQHF
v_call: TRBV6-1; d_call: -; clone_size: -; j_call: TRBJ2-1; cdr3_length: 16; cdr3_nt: TGTGCCAGCAGTGAATCTTTGGGCCAGAGCTACAATGAGCAGTTCTTC; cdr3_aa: CASSESLGQSYNEQFF
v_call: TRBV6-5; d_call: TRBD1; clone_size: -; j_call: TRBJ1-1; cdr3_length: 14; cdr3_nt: TGTGCCAGCAGTTACGGACAGGGTTGGACTGAAGCTTTCTTT; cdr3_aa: CASSYGQGWTEAFF
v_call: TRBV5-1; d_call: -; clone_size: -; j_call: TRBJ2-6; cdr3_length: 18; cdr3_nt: TGCGCCAGCAGCTTGGAGGGGTATAGGGGTTCTGGGGCCAACGTCCTGACTTTC; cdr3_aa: CASSLEGYRGSGANVLTF
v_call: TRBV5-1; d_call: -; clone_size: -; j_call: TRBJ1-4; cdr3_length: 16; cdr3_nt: TGCGCCAGCAGCTTGAATTCCGACAGACAAAATGAAAAACTGTTTTTT; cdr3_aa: CASSLNSDRQNEKLFF
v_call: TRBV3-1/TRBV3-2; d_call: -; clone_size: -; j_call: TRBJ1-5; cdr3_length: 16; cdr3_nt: TGTGCCAGCAGCCAAGATAATATCCCGCGCGCTCAGCCCCAGCATTTT; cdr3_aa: CASSQDNIPRAQPQHF
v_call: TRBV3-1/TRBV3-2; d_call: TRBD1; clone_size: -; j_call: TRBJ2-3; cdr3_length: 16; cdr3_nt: TGTGCCAGCAGCCAAGATAACAGGGGGTTGTCAGATACGCAGTATTTT; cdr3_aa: CASSQDNRGLSDTQYF
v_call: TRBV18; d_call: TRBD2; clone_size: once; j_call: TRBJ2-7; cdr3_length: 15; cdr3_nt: TGTGCCAGCTCACTAAGACTAGCGGGAGACCACGAGCAGTACTTC; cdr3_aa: CASSLRLAGDHEQYF
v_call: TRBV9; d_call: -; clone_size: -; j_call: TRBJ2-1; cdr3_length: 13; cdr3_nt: TGTGCCAGCAGCGTAGATCGGGTGGATGAGCAGTTCTTC; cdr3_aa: CASSVDRVDEQFF
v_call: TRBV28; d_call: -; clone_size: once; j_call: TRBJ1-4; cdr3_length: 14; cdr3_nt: TGTGCCAGCAGCCGCCGTGGGGGGGTAGAAAAACTGTTTTTT; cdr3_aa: CASSRRGGVEKLFF
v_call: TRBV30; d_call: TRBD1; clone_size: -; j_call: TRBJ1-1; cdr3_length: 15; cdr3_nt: TGTGCCTGGAGTGCCCGGCGACAGGGACCCACTGAAGCTTTCTTT; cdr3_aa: CAWSARRQGPTEAFF
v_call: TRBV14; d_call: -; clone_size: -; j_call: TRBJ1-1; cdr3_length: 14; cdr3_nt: TGTGCCAGCAGCCAAGTAAGGGGTTTCACTGAAGCTTTCTTT; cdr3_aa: CASSQVRGFTEAFF
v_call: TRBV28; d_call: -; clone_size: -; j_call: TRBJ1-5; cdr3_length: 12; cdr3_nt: TGTGCCAGCAGCTCCCCCACACAGCCCCAGCATTTT; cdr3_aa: CASSSPTQPQHF
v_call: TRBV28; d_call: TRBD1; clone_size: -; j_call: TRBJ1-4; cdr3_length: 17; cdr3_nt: TGTGCCAGCAGTTCACTCGATTTCAGGGGGCCTAAGGAAAAACTGTTTTTT; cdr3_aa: CASSSLDFRGPKEKLFF
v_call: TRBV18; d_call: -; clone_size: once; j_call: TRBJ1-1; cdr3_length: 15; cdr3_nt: TGTGCCAGCTCACCACCTCCGGGGGGGAACACTGAAGCTTTCTTT; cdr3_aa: CASSPPPGGNTEAFF